Shown below are 14 T cell receptor beta chains from a single sample sequenced in a study of beta chain bispecific antibodies for T cell cancers (dated by TCRdb to the early 2020s). What the work shows at the level of the full study, not this receptor alone: Relative to anti-CD19, the TRBV12-3 share of total TRBV signal was reduced by 97% to 99% after anti-TRBV12 exposure, whereas a nonsignificant over 35% decrease was observed for TRBV12-4. Each sequenced sample mixed leukemia cell line cells with normal T cells, and most targeted TRBV signal came from the leukemia cells rather than normal T cells.

The library was made by 5' RACE. Sequencing relied on an Illumina MiSeq. TCRdb handled the public reads itself, with Q25 trimming in fastp and clone calling in MiXCR, and kept productive beta chains. Rows with one shared CDR3 protein collapse into an entry with the most common genes and DNA. The sample records tens of thousands of distinct CDR3 sequences, 2% to 2.5% of which are singletons. The top ten constitute roughly 5.1% of the sample. No antigens are known for them. Taken with the paper, the label for treatment or condition translates to: alpha-V12: anti-TRBV12 scFv linked to anti-CD3 scFv. T cells were expanded from blood mononuclear cells with anti-CD3 antibody OKT3 or CD3/CD28 Dynabeads for roughly three days. Specimen: healthy donor T cells cultured with leukemia cells, collected from a culture containing a bispecific antibody targeting TCR Vbeta12. The receptors come from a human donor in good health. Some clones in this sample may be carry-over from other donors' samples.

This clonotype showed up many times. The chain carries TRBV5-4 and TRBJ2-4; no clear D gene. CDR3 length equals 14 residues. V dropped 0 bases and J dropped 1 base, with 5 bases sitting between them. Germline assignment: CDR1 SGHNT and CDR2 YYREEE (reference sequence). The DNA for the CDR3 is TGTGCCAGCAGCTTGGACTGGGCCAAAAACATTCAGTACTTC. This encodes CASSLDWAKNIQYF.

This clonotype has ten or more counts. The rearrangement joins TRBV27 to TRBJ1-1, with D uncertain. There are 14 residues in the CDR3. Trimming pared 1 base from V and 5 bases from J, leaving 11 bases between. Germline assignment: CDR1 MNHEY and CDR2 SMNVEV (reference sequence). The CDR3 protein is CASSLWESGTEAFF. DNA for the CDR3: TGTGCCAGCAGTTTATGGGAAAGTGGGACTGAAGCTTTCTTT.

In this sample, this clonotype turned up many times. The rearrangement joins TRBV19 to TRBJ2-7; a possible D gene is TRBD1 (5 bases). CDR1 and CDR2 from the germline V gene are LNHDA and SQIVND (reference sequence). Trimming stripped 7 bases from V and 0 bases from J, with 10 bases between. The CDR3 is made up of 13 amino acids. In DNA, the CDR3 is TGTGCCAGTACAGGGCACGACTCCTACGAGCAGTACTTC. It yields the protein CASTGHDSYEQYF.

This clonotype was seen at least ten times. V usage is TRBV20-1 and J usage is TRBJ2-3; D possibly corresponds to TRBD1 (5 bases). Trimming removed 5 bases from V and 2 bases from J, with 26 bases in between. CDR1 and CDR2 (germline): DFQATT, SNEGSKA (reference sequence). CDR3 length: 18 amino acids. CDR3 nucleotide sequence: TGCAGTGCTCAGAGGTCCGTTGAACGACAGCCTGCCACAGATACGCAGTATTTT. Encoded protein: CSAQRSVERQPATDTQYF.

In this sample, this clonotype is medium-sized. The rearrangement links TRBV13 to TRBJ1-1; D perhaps matches TRBD1 (6 bases). The CDR3 consists of 15 residues. CDR1 PRHDT and CDR2 FYEKMQ come from the germline V gene (reference sequence). Trimming took 7 bases from V and 0 from J, leaving 15 bases between them. CDR3 loop: CASTSVGQMNTEAFF. The CDR3, as DNA: TGTGCCAGCACCAGCGTTGGACAGATGAACACTGAAGCTTTCTTT.

This clonotype was counted ten times or more. V usage is TRBV20-1 and J usage is TRBJ2-7; perhaps TRBD1 as D (6 bases). The CDR3 extends over 15 amino acids. Germline CDR1 DFQATT, CDR2 SNEGSKA (reference sequence). Deletions cut 6 bases from V and 0 bases from J, with 18 bases between. The CDR3 region has the DNA TGCAGTGCCGACAAAAGACAGGCGTTCTCCTACGAGCAGTACTTC. Its protein is CSADKRQAFSYEQYF.

This clonotype was counted at least ten times. The chain joins TRBV10-3 to TRBJ1-5; possibly TRBD1 for D (6 bases). The CDR3 runs 13 residues. V lost 10 bases, J lost 3 bases, and 13 bases lay in between. CDR1 is ENHRY and CDR2 is SYGVKD in the germline V gene. For the CDR3, the DNA is TGTGCCACGGGGGCTCTTACCAATCAGCCCCAGCATTTT. Translating gives CATGALTNQPQHF.

The sample holds many counts of this clonotype. The genes are TRBV10-3 and TRBJ1-5; no clear D gene. There are 15 residues in the CDR3. The V gene lost 0 bases and the J gene lost 7 bases, with 13 bases spanning the gap. Per germline, CDR1 ENHRY and CDR2 SYGVKD. The chain's CDR3 is CAISESKGVGQPQHF. Here the CDR3 DNA reads TGTGCCATCAGTGAGTCGAAGGGAGTCGGCCAGCCCCAGCATTTT.

This clonotype was seen ten or more times. The rearrangement links TRBV2 to TRBJ1-5; no reliable D call. Trimming removed 5 bases from V and 6 bases from J, with 8 bases in between. This CDR3 has 12 amino acids. In germline, CDR1 is SNHLY, CDR2 FYNNEI. The CDR3 region is CASSQRIQPQHF. The CDR3 DNA reads as TGTGCCAGCAGTCAAAGGATTCAGCCCCAGCATTTT.

This clonotype was seen ten or more times. The chain joins TRBV5-1 to TRBJ1-1; possibly TRBD1 for D (5 bases). Germline V gives CDR1 SGHRS, CDR2 YFSETQ. Trimming took 0 bases from V and 0 from J, leaving 6 bases between them. The CDR3 totals 14 residues. Here the CDR3 DNA reads TGCGCCAGCAGCTTGGGGGGGGTGAACACTGAAGCTTTCTTT. This sequence encodes CASSLGGVNTEAFF.

The chain links TRBV2 to TRBJ1-1; no clear D gene. The CDR3 contains 15 residues. Trimming stripped 6 bases from V and 1 base from J, with 15 bases between. In germline, CDR1 is SNHLY, CDR2 FYNNEI. The DNA of the CDR3 is TGTGCCAGCAGGGGTCGAGAGGCAGCGAACACTGAAGCTTTCTTT. This translates into CASRGREAANTEAFF.

This clonotype was seen ten or more times. V and J are TRBV13 and TRBJ2-1; 7 bases fit TRBD1. The J segment lost 3 bases and the V segment lost 5 bases, leaving 4 bases of the junction unmatched. The CDR3 contains 14 residues. Per germline, CDR1 PRHDT and CDR2 FYEKMQ (reference sequence). CDR3 region: CASSPGDSYNEQFF. Here the CDR3 DNA reads TGTGCCAGCAGCCCAGGGGACAGCTACAATGAGCAGTTCTTC.

The chain uses TRBV5-4 and TRBJ2-3; D gene unclear. V was trimmed by 4 bases and J by 4 bases, leaving 13 bases between them. Germline V CDR1 and CDR2: SGHNT, YYREEE (reference sequence). The CDR3 consists of 14 residues. The CDR3 here is CASSPDLGADTQYF. CDR3 DNA: TGTGCCAGCAGCCCGGATCTTGGGGCAGATACGCAGTATTTT.

Within the sample, this clonotype is medium-sized. The chain combines TRBV29-1 with TRBJ2-7; the match to TRBD1 covers 8 bases. The germline V gene has CDR1 SQVTM and CDR2 ANQGSEA. V was clipped by 7 bases and J by 3 bases; unmatched bases: 8. The CDR3 is 13 residues long. The CDR3 loop reads CSARTGTSYEQYF. For the CDR3, the DNA is TGCAGCGCCAGGACAGGGACGAGCTACGAGCAGTACTTC.